This T cell receptor (beta chain) was captured by sequencing in a study of CD8+ T cells in alopecia areata. Study-wide background: Treatment of the treated patients consisted of oral tofacitinib, 5 to 10 mg twice daily.

Sequencing relied on a cDNA template that was reverse transcribed from extracted RNA. Generated by immunoSEQ multiplex PCR, the TCRdb table keeps only in-frame clones and is missing some. This table holds 150,000 to 200,000 clones, 58% found once. CDR1 and CDR2 (germline): LNHDA, SQIVND (reference sequence). The CDR3 runs 14 residues. With 4 bases clipped from V and 3 bases from J, the junction kept 3 bases outside the gene matches. Stated treatment: oral pan-JAK inhibitor, 5-10 mg twice daily. V is TRBV19 and J is TRBJ1-1; 9 nucleotides match TRBD1. The sequences come from CD4+ T cells sorted from blood, collected at approximately week 60, from a patient treated with tofacitinib. This clonotype originated in a human donor with alopecia areata. CDR3 amino acids: CASSNWDRDTEAFF. The CDR3 coding sequence is TGTGCCAGTAGTAACTGGGACAGGGACACTGAAGCTTTCTTT.